These T cell receptor beta chains were read from a single sample in a study of shared clonotypes between healthy human individuals. TCRdb's copy holds only in-frame clones and misses some; the assay was immunoSEQ multiplex PCR. This table holds around 2,000,000 clones, less than 95% found once. The source material was naive CD8+ T cells sorted from blood. These receptors were collected from a man in his late teens or twenties in good health. The CDR3 runs from the conserved cysteine through the conserved F or W. The order of the fields is D gene, clone size, J gene, V gene, CDR3 DNA, CDR3 protein. D genes are given only for firm matches. Part of the rows lack a size; the others show once, few, many or a class for expanded clones.

d_gene: .
abundance: .
j_gene: TRBJ2-7
v_gene: TRBV7-9
CDR3nt: TGTGCCAGCAGCCCACTCAGGGCACCCGCCCCCTACGAGCAGTACTTC
CDR3aa: CASSPLRAPAPYEQYF

d_gene: .
abundance: .
j_gene: TRBJ2-7
v_gene: TRBV9
CDR3nt: TGTGCCAGCAGCGTGGGCCACGGGGTAGTCTACGAGCAGTACTTC
CDR3aa: CASSVGHGVVYEQYF

d_gene: TRBD1
abundance: once
j_gene: TRBJ1-1
v_gene: TRBV5-1
CDR3nt: TGCGCCAGCAGCTTCGGGACAGGGGCTACTGAAGCTTTCTTT
CDR3aa: CASSFGTGATEAFF

d_gene: .
abundance: .
j_gene: TRBJ1-5
v_gene: TRBV5-8
CDR3nt: TGTGCCAGCAGCTTGAGGGGCGCCTATCAGCCCCAGCATTTT
CDR3aa: CASSLRGAYQPQHF

d_gene: TRBD1
abundance: .
j_gene: TRBJ2-7
v_gene: TRBV7-8
CDR3nt: TGTGCCAGCAGCCAGGGACAGGGGCCCTACGAGCAGTACTTC
CDR3aa: CASSQGQGPYEQYF

d_gene: TRBD1
abundance: .
j_gene: TRBJ2-7
v_gene: TRBV29-1
CDR3nt: TGCAGCGTTGAAGAGGCCGGGACAGGGGGTTGGGGGCAGTACTTC
CDR3aa: CSVEEAGTGGWGQYF

d_gene: .
abundance: .
j_gene: TRBJ2-7
v_gene: TRBV13
CDR3nt: TGTGCCAGCAGCACCCGCGGGGTCTCCTACGAGCAGTACTTC
CDR3aa: CASSTRGVSYEQYF

d_gene: .
abundance: .
j_gene: TRBJ1-2
v_gene: TRBV9
CDR3nt: TGTGCCAGCAGCGTAGATGACCGATCTAACTATGGCTACACCTTC
CDR3aa: CASSVDDRSNYGYTF

d_gene: .
abundance: .
j_gene: TRBJ2-7
v_gene: TRBV11-2
CDR3nt: TGTGCCAGCAGCACGGCCGGACTTACCTACGAGCAGTACTTC
CDR3aa: CASSTAGLTYEQYF

d_gene: TRBD2
abundance: few
j_gene: TRBJ2-7
v_gene: TRBV27
CDR3nt: TGTGCCAGCAGTTCCGGGGGGGGCTACGAGCAGTACTTC
CDR3aa: CASSSGGGYEQYF

d_gene: .
abundance: .
j_gene: TRBJ2-7
v_gene: TRBV30
CDR3nt: TGTGCCTGGTCCCCGAACGACGAGCAGTACTTC
CDR3aa: CAWSPNDEQYF

d_gene: .
abundance: .
j_gene: TRBJ2-4
v_gene: TRBV2
CDR3nt: TGTGCCAGCAGACTACTAGCTGTAAACATTCAGTACTTC
CDR3aa: CASRLLAVNIQYF

d_gene: TRBD2
abundance: .
j_gene: TRBJ2-3
v_gene: TRBV4-2
CDR3nt: TGTGCCAGCAGCCAAGATCCCCCTAGCGGGGACAAAGATACGCAGTATTTT
CDR3aa: CASSQDPPSGDKDTQYF

d_gene: TRBD2
abundance: .
j_gene: TRBJ2-1
v_gene: TRBV27
CDR3nt: TGTGCCAGCAGTTTCTTTCCAGCGGGAGTTGGATTTAGTGAGCAGTTCTTC
CDR3aa: CASSFFPAGVGFSEQFF

d_gene: .
abundance: .
j_gene: TRBJ1-2
v_gene: TRBV5-6
CDR3nt: TGTGCCAGCAGCTTGGACAGGGAAGACTATGGCTACACCTTC
CDR3aa: CASSLDREDYGYTF

d_gene: TRBD2
abundance: .
j_gene: TRBJ2-2
v_gene: TRBV30
CDR3nt: TGTGCCTGGGGAAAGCGGGGGGACATCACCGGGGAGCTGTTTTTT
CDR3aa: CAWGKRGDITGELFF

d_gene: TRBD1
abundance: .
j_gene: TRBJ1-1
v_gene: TRBV6-1
CDR3nt: TGTGCCAGCAGTCGGGACAGGGGAAATTGGGCTGAAGCTTTCTTT
CDR3aa: CASSRDRGNWAEAFF

d_gene: .
abundance: .
j_gene: TRBJ1-5
v_gene: TRBV2
CDR3nt: TGTGCCAGCAGTGAAGAATACAGAGGCAATCAGCCCCAGCATTTT
CDR3aa: CASSEEYRGNQPQHF

d_gene: TRBD1
abundance: few
j_gene: TRBJ1-1
v_gene: TRBV7-8
CDR3nt: TGTGCCAGCAGCTCTGTTGAAGGGGGCGCCGCTGAAGCTTTCTTT
CDR3aa: CASSSVEGGAAEAFF

d_gene: .
abundance: .
j_gene: TRBJ2-1
v_gene: TRBV6-5
CDR3nt: TGTGCCAGCAGTTACTCCCTAGCCTACAATGAGCAGTTCTTC
CDR3aa: CASSYSLAYNEQFF

d_gene: TRBD2
abundance: .
j_gene: TRBJ2-1
v_gene: TRBV7-8
CDR3nt: TGTGCCAGCAGTTTCGACGCCGGGACTAGCGGGAGGGCCTTGCACAATGAGCAGTTCTTC
CDR3aa: CASSFDAGTSGRALHNEQFF

d_gene: TRBD1
abundance: .
j_gene: TRBJ1-2
v_gene: TRBV9
CDR3nt: TGTGCCAGCAGCGGATACCGGGACAGGGGATTTGGCTACACCTTC
CDR3aa: CASSGYRDRGFGYTF